A selection of T cell receptor beta chains follows, all from one sample in a study of cytomegalovirus exposure and HLA in healthy donors. The protocol was immunoSEQ multiplex PCR, while the TCRdb copy is restricted to in-frame clones and leaves out a portion. Counted here are fewer than 200,000 clones, 65% to 75% occurring once; the ten biggest clones make up over 1.2%. Sequences were obtained from PBMCs. The receptor source for this set is a girl between 10 and 17 years old in good health and CMV-seronegative. CDR3s include the opening cysteine and the closing phenylalanine or tryptophan. D genes are given only for firm matches. Expanded clones get a size class; other rows say once, few or many, or leave the size out.

V gene	D gene	J gene	clone size	CDR3 DNA	CDR3 protein
TRBV4-1	-	TRBJ1-1	-	TGCGCCAGCAGCCAAGCAGGGGCTGAAGCTTTCTTT	CASSQAGAEAFF
TRBV7-9	-	TRBJ1-1	once	TGTGCCAGCAGCTTAGGGGTATCAGGGGACACTGAAGCTTTCTTT	CASSLGVSGDTEAFF
TRBV15	-	TRBJ1-4	-	TGTGCCACCAGCAGAGGACAGTTTAATGAAAAACTGTTTTTT	CATSRGQFNEKLFF
TRBV27	-	TRBJ1-1	-	TGTGCCAGCATGTTTAGGGGACTGATGAACACTGAAGCTTTCTTT	CASMFRGLMNTEAFF
TRBV4-2	-	TRBJ1-5	few	TGTGCCAGCAGCCAAGATTTAACAGGTGGCAATCAGCCCCAGCATTTT	CASSQDLTGGNQPQHF
TRBV30	-	TRBJ2-5	few	TGTGCCTGGAGTGTACGGAACAGCCAAGAGACCCAGTACTTC	CAWSVRNSQETQYF
TRBV2	-	TRBJ1-2	-	TGTGCCAGCAGTGCGGGGTATGGCTACACCTTC	CASSAGYGYTF
TRBV18	-	TRBJ2-1	-	TGTGCCAGCTCACCAGATCCGGGACAAAGAGCTTTGTTCTTC	CASSPDPGQRALFF
TRBV19	-	TRBJ1-2	-	TGTGCCAGTAGTATCCGCACAGGGTCTAACTATGGCTACACCTTC	CASSIRTGSNYGYTF
TRBV13	-	TRBJ2-7	-	TGTGCCAGCACCCGGGGAAGGGAAGAAGAGCAGTACTTC	CASTRGREEEQYF
TRBV14	-	TRBJ1-1	few	TGTGCCAGCAGCCCGCCCCGCGGCGGTGAAGCTTTCTTT	CASSPPRGGEAFF
TRBV6-1	TRBD2	TRBJ2-5	-	TGTGCCAGCAGTCTCTCCCGGGGGGTGGGAGAGACCCAGTACTTC	CASSLSRGVGETQYF
TRBV5-4	-	TRBJ2-3	-	TGTGCCAGCAGCCAGGGGCCGAGCACAGATACGCAGTATTTT	CASSQGPSTDTQYF
TRBV4-2	TRBD2	TRBJ2-3	-	TGTGCCAGCAGCCACTGGTTACTAGCGGATAGCACAGATACGCAGTATTTT	CASSHWLLADSTDTQYF
TRBV5-1	-	TRBJ1-4	-	TGCGCCAGCAGCTTAGGGAGTGATGAAAAACTGTTTTTT	CASSLGSDEKLFF
TRBV29-1	TRBD1	TRBJ2-1	-	TGCAGCGTTGGGGGGTGGGACAGGGGGTTAGGAGGGGTCTTC	CSVGGWDRGLGGVF
TRBV7-2	-	TRBJ2-1	-	TGTGCCAGCAGCTTAGCGGTAGGAGGGACCTACAATGAGCAGTTCTTC	CASSLAVGGTYNEQFF
TRBV7-2	-	TRBJ2-4	-	TGTGCCAGCAGCCCCCGTGGAGGGTATCAAAACATTCAGTACTTC	CASSPRGGYQNIQYF
TRBV15	TRBD1	TRBJ1-2	-	TGTGCCACCAGCCTTCAGGGGGATGGCTACACCTTC	CATSLQGDGYTF
TRBV4-1	TRBD1	TRBJ2-2	-	TGTGCCAGCAGCCAAGGACAGGGAGACACCGGGGAGCTGTTTTTT	CASSQGQGDTGELFF
TRBV5-6	TRBD1	TRBJ2-7	-	TGTGCCAGCAGCCGACCGGGACAGGTCTACGAGCAGTACTTC	CASSRPGQVYEQYF
TRBV30	-	TRBJ2-7	-	TGTGCCTGGAGGAGAACAGGGACCTACGAGCAGTACTTC	CAWRRTGTYEQYF
TRBV6-1	-	TRBJ1-5	once	TGTGCCAGCAGTGATTTGCACATGACAGACAGCAATCAGCCCCAGCATTTT	CASSDLHMTDSNQPQHF
TRBV2	-	TRBJ1-2	-	TGTGCCAGCAGTGAAGCAATCACAGGGTCCCACCCTAACTATGGCTACACCTTC	CASSEAITGSHPNYGYTF
TRBV7-9	-	TRBJ1-5	-	TGTGCCAGCAGCACGTCCGACAGTTACAATCAGCCCCAGCATTTT	CASSTSDSYNQPQHF
TRBV5-1	-	TRBJ2-2	-	TGCGCCAGCAGCTCCCGGGGGACCGGGGAGCTGTTTTTT	CASSSRGTGELFF
TRBV18	-	TRBJ2-7	few	TGTGCCAGCTCACCAAGAGACAGCTCCTACGAGCAGTACTTC	CASSPRDSSYEQYF
TRBV6-6	-	TRBJ1-3	-	TGTGCCAGCACACCCGGACAGAGTTGGGACACCATATATTTT	CASTPGQSWDTIYF
TRBV9	TRBD1	TRBJ2-7	-	TGTGCCAGCAGCGTAGGGCAGGGGGCATCCTACGAGCAGTACTTC	CASSVGQGASYEQYF
TRBV28	TRBD2	TRBJ2-3	few	TGTGCCAGCAGTGGGGACGGGGGGACGCAGTATTTT	CASSGDGGTQYF
TRBV4-1	-	TRBJ2-3	-	TGCGCCAGCAGCCCTCCGGGGGGCGAGGATACGCAGTATTTT	CASSPPGGEDTQYF
TRBV25-1	TRBD1	TRBJ1-2	-	TGTGCCAGCAGTGCCTCCCCGGGACAGGGAGACTATGGCTACACCTTC	CASSASPGQGDYGYTF
TRBV30	TRBD1	TRBJ2-2	-	TGTGCCTGGAGTGTCGACAGGGTGGACGGGGAGCTGTTTTTT	CAWSVDRVDGELFF
TRBV5-1	-	TRBJ2-5	-	TGCGCCAGCAGCTTGGCCTGGCCGGAGACCCAGTACTTC	CASSLAWPETQYF
TRBV6-5	TRBD1	TRBJ2-1	-	TGTGCCAGCACCCTACGACAGGGTAGGCTGAGTGAGCAGTTCTTC	CASTLRQGRLSEQFF
TRBV7-2	-	TRBJ2-3	-	TGTGCCAGCAGCTTCTATAAAGATACGCAGTATTTT	CASSFYKDTQYF
TRBV15	TRBD1	TRBJ1-5	-	TGTGCCACCAGCAGAGAAGGAGGGACAGGGGGTCAGCCCCAGCATTTT	CATSREGGTGGQPQHF
TRBV23-1	TRBD1	TRBJ1-2	-	TGCGCCAGCAGTCCCCCGACAGGGAATGGCTACACCTTC	CASSPPTGNGYTF
TRBV7-2	-	TRBJ2-1	-	TGTGCCAGCAGCTTACGGATCGACGGGAATGAGCAGTTCTTC	CASSLRIDGNEQFF
TRBV14	-	TRBJ1-2	-	TGTGCCAGCAGTCGACAGACTAACTATGGCTACACCTTC	CASSRQTNYGYTF
TRBV6-8	-	TRBJ2-7	once	TGTGCCAGCAGCCCACTCGGAAGACAGGAGTTTTTCTACGAGCAGTACTTC	CASSPLGRQEFFYEQYF